The rows below give T cell receptor beta chains drawn from one sample of a study of cytomegalovirus exposure and HLA in healthy donors. Measured with immunoSEQ multiplex PCR; TCRdb has only the in-frame clones, and not every one. Of 150,000 to 200,000 clones listed, about 88% are singletons. Material for sequencing was PBMCs. These TCRs come from a woman between 18 and 30 years old in good health and CMV-seronegative. The CDR3 runs from the conserved cysteine through the conserved F or W. A D gene is named only where the DNA matches it firmly. Some rows have no size entry. The others give once, few or many, or a class for an expanded clone.

v_call	clone_size	j_call	d_call	cdr3_nt	cdr3_aa
TRBV10-3	.	TRBJ2-1	TRBD2	TGTGCCATCAGTGCTGAGCGGGGGGGCTCCTACAATGAGCAGTTCTTC	CAISAERGGSYNEQFF
TRBV19	.	TRBJ2-3	.	TGTGCCAGTAGTGTTGGGGGCTCAGATACGCAGTATTTT	CASSVGGSDTQYF
TRBV7-9	few	TRBJ2-7	.	TGTGCCAGCAGCTTAGCGGGAGGTAAAATATCCGAGCAGTACTTC	CASSLAGGKISEQYF
TRBV6-1	once	TRBJ2-1	TRBD2	TGTGCCAGCGTCCGGACTAGCGGGGGTCTAAATGAGCAGTTCTTC	CASVRTSGGLNEQFF
TRBV9	.	TRBJ1-3	TRBD1	TGTGCCAGCAGCCCTAGGACAGGCCTACCCTCTGGAAACACCATATATTTT	CASSPRTGLPSGNTIYF
TRBV28	.	TRBJ1-6	TRBD1	TGTGCCAGCAGTTTGGGGACAGGGGGCATTAATTCACCCCTCCACTTT	CASSLGTGGINSPLHF
TRBV30	.	TRBJ1-4	.	TGTGCCAGCCTAAGGGATAGGGGTGGCGAAAAACTGTTTTTT	CASLRDRGGEKLFF
TRBV27	.	TRBJ1-1	.	TGTGCCAGCAGTCCAGGTGGAGGTTCGAACACTGAAGCTTTCTTT	CASSPGGGSNTEAFF
TRBV7-6	once	TRBJ1-2	.	TGTGCCAGCAGCTTAGGCACAGGGCAAGGCTACACCTTC	CASSLGTGQGYTF
TRBV6-1	once	TRBJ1-2	TRBD1	TGTGCCATTTCGGACAGGGGGGACTATGGCTACACCTTC	CAISDRGDYGYTF
TRBV9	.	TRBJ2-5	.	TGTGCCAGCAGCGCCGTTACAGTGGAAGGAGAGACCCAGTACTTC	CASSAVTVEGETQYF
TRBV27	once	TRBJ2-3	TRBD1	TGTGCCAGCAGAAGGATAGGGGGCAGCACAGATACGCAGTATTTT	CASRRIGGSTDTQYF
TRBV7-7	.	TRBJ2-7	.	TGTGCCAGCAGCGCGTACAGGGATTACGAGCAGTACTTC	CASSAYRDYEQYF
TRBV9	once	TRBJ2-2	.	TGTGCCAGCAGCGGGCCAGCGGTCCCGGCGGGGGAGCTGTTTTTT	CASSGPAVPAGELFF
TRBV9	.	TRBJ2-1	TRBD2	TGTGCCAGCAGCGACGGGACTAGCGGGGGAAATGAGCAGTTCTTC	CASSDGTSGGNEQFF
TRBV23-1	.	TRBJ1-4	.	TGCGCCAGCAGTCAATTTCGCCGGGGGACCCGAAGACTGTTTTTT	CASSQFRRGTRRLFF
TRBV9	.	TRBJ2-7	.	TGTGCCAGCAGCCCCTCGGAGCCAGGGTGGTACGAGCAGTACTTC	CASSPSEPGWYEQYF
TRBV6-1	.	TRBJ2-5	.	TGTGCCAGCAGTGAAGGGGCTGAACAAGAGACCCAGTACTTC	CASSEGAEQETQYF
TRBV28	.	TRBJ1-2	TRBD1	TGTGCGACAGGGGGCTATGGCTACACCTTC	CATGGYGYTF
TRBV14	.	TRBJ2-7	.	TGTGCCAGCAGCCCGACCTTTTTCGGGTACGAGCAGTACTTC	CASSPTFFGYEQYF
TRBV2	.	TRBJ1-1	TRBD1	TGTGCCAGCAGCAAGGACAGGGCTCAGATGGTCGGCACTGAAGCTTTCTTT	CASSKDRAQMVGTEAFF
TRBV5-1	.	TRBJ1-1	.	TGCGCCAGCAGCTGGGGACAGAACACTGAAGCTTTCTTT	CASSWGQNTEAFF
TRBV7-9	.	TRBJ1-1	.	TGTGCCAGCAGCCTAATACCCGGGAGGACATCCGGGGTTGAAGCTTTCTTT	CASSLIPGRTSGVEAFF
TRBV7-2	.	TRBJ2-1	TRBD1	TGTGCCAGCAGCAAAGACAGGGTTTCCTACAATGAGCAGTTCTTC	CASSKDRVSYNEQFF
TRBV27	.	TRBJ2-7	.	TGTGCCAGCAGTTTGATAACAGGAAGACCGTACGAGCAGTACTTC	CASSLITGRPYEQYF
TRBV28	.	TRBJ1-5	.	TGTGCCAGCAGTTCAGGGGCAGGGGGCAATCAGCCCCAGCATTTT	CASSSGAGGNQPQHF
TRBV14	.	TRBJ1-4	.	TGTGCCAGCAGCCTCGGGTCAGCAACTAATGAAAAACTGTTTTTT	CASSLGSATNEKLFF
TRBV2	.	TRBJ2-3	TRBD2	TGTGCCAGCAGTGTGGTCGGGGGGAGAGATACGCAGTATTTT	CASSVVGGRDTQYF
TRBV19	once	TRBJ2-1	.	TGTGCCAGTAGTATGATGGCACAGGGAAGGGAGCAGTTCTTC	CASSMMAQGREQFF